Listed below are T cell receptor beta chains from one sample, sequenced in a study of regulatory and conventional T cells in breast cancer. TCRdb independently ran MiXCR on the PCR reads; one entry per CDR3 protein. This table has roughly 16,000 distinct CDR3 sequences, around a third appearing once. Sequencing used conventional T cells from blood. The source is a female donor in good health. CDR3s include the opening cysteine and the closing phenylalanine or tryptophan. The D gene is left open where the match is weak. The size field is filled for only some rows; it gives once, few, many or a size class.

J: TRBJ2-3
V: TRBV7-2
size: -
D: -
DNA: TGTGCCAGCAGCTTAGAACTCGGTACGCAGTATTTT
CDR3: CASSLELGTQYF

J: TRBJ1-2
V: TRBV4-2
size: medium-sized
D: -
DNA: TGTGCCAGCAGCCAAGAGCCGCAGGGGAACTATGGCTACACCTTC
CDR3: CASSQEPQGNYGYTF

J: TRBJ2-5
V: TRBV7-9
size: few
D: -
DNA: TGTGCCAGCAGCCGGAAAGAGACCCAGTACTTC
CDR3: CASSRKETQYF

J: TRBJ1-5
V: TRBV5-5
size: -
D: -
DNA: TGTGCCAGCAGCCAGAGGGCAATTACTCTCCAGCATTTT
CDR3: CASSQRAITLQHF

J: TRBJ2-3
V: TRBV18
size: few
D: -
DNA: TGTGCCAGCTCACCGGGATCAGATACGCAGTATTTT
CDR3: CASSPGSDTQYF

J: TRBJ1-5
V: TRBV12-5
size: medium-sized
D: TRBD1
DNA: TGTGCTAGTGGTCTAACGGACAGGGGCCTAATCTATAGCAATCAGCCCCAGCATTTT
CDR3: CASGLTDRGLIYSNQPQHF

J: TRBJ1-6
V: TRBV12-3/TRBV12-4
size: medium-sized
D: -
DNA: TGTGCCAGCAGTCTCCCGACGTTAGACTATAATTCACCCCTCCACTTT
CDR3: CASSLPTLDYNSPLHF

J: TRBJ1-6
V: TRBV5-1
size: few
D: -
DNA: TGCGCCAGCAGCCCTGTTGGAGGGGAATATTCACCCCTCCACTTT
CDR3: CASSPVGGEYSPLHF

J: TRBJ2-1
V: TRBV19
size: -
D: TRBD2
DNA: TGTGCCAGTAACTCCGGGCCCCCCTCACTAGCGGGGACCTACAATGAGCAGTTCTTC
CDR3: CASNSGPPSLAGTYNEQFF

J: TRBJ2-1
V: TRBV4-1
size: -
D: TRBD1
DNA: TGCGCCAGCAGCCAAGATGTGACAGGGTGGAATGAGCAGTTCTTC
CDR3: CASSQDVTGWNEQFF

J: TRBJ1-1
V: TRBV7-2
size: few
D: -
DNA: TGTGCCAGCAGCTCAGCGCTGGGGGGTGGCACTGAAGCTTTCTTT
CDR3: CASSSALGGGTEAFF

J: TRBJ1-5
V: TRBV18
size: few
D: TRBD1
DNA: TGTGCCAGCTCCCCGGTAGAGGGGGCGGCTGGCAATCAGCCCCAGCATTTT
CDR3: CASSPVEGAAGNQPQHF

J: TRBJ2-7
V: TRBV20-1
size: few
D: TRBD2
DNA: TGCAGTGCTGGACCTTTTGGTAGGCGGGGGGCCTACGAGCAGTACTTC
CDR3: CSAGPFGRRGAYEQYF

J: TRBJ1-4
V: TRBV20-1
size: few
D: -
DNA: TGCAGTGCTAGTTCACAGCCCGAAAAACTGTTTTTT
CDR3: CSASSQPEKLFF

J: TRBJ1-5
V: TRBV6-6
size: medium-sized
D: -
DNA: TGTGCCAGCAGTTACGCTCAAGGGTATCAGCCCCAGCATTTT
CDR3: CASSYAQGYQPQHF

J: TRBJ2-4
V: TRBV5-8
size: many
D: -
DNA: TGTGCCAGCAGCCTTCGGCCTACCTTAAACATTCAGTACTTC
CDR3: CASSLRPTLNIQYF

J: TRBJ2-5
V: TRBV2
size: medium-sized
D: -
DNA: TGTGCCAGCAGTCCTAGCACCCAGTACTTC
CDR3: CASSPSTQYF

J: TRBJ2-3
V: TRBV7-2
size: few
D: TRBD2
DNA: TGTGCCAGCAGCGCACCGGGACTAACCACAGATACGCAGTATTTT
CDR3: CASSAPGLTTDTQYF

J: TRBJ1-6
V: TRBV19
size: once
D: TRBD1
DNA: TGTGCCAGTAGTGCCAGAGGACAGGGGACGTATTCACCCCTCCACTTT
CDR3: CASSARGQGTYSPLHF

J: TRBJ2-5
V: TRBV4-1
size: few
D: TRBD2
DNA: TGCGCCAGCAGCCAGTGGGGGGGTGGCGGGGTGAAGACCCAGTACTTC
CDR3: CASSQWGGGGVKTQYF

J: TRBJ2-7
V: TRBV7-2
size: medium-sized
D: -
DNA: TGTGCCAGCAGCTCAAAGTACGAGCAGTACTTC
CDR3: CASSSKYEQYF

J: TRBJ1-5
V: TRBV7-9
size: -
D: -
DNA: TGTGCCAGCAGCTGTTCTGGAGGGTTGGGTGATCAGCCCCAGCATTTT
CDR3: CASSCSGGLGDQPQHF

J: TRBJ2-3
V: TRBV6-2/TRBV6-3
size: -
D: TRBD2
DNA: TGTGCCAGCAGAGAGGCGGGGGGCACAGATACGCAGTATTTT
CDR3: CASREAGGTDTQYF

J: TRBJ2-5
V: TRBV29-1
size: many
D: TRBD2
DNA: TGCAGCGCAGTGGGGGGGGGGTCGGGAGAGACCCAGTACTTC
CDR3: CSAVGGGSGETQYF

J: TRBJ1-2
V: TRBV7-2
size: -
D: -
DNA: TGTGCCAGCAGCTTAGTGGGCGACAAATACTATGGCTACACCTTC
CDR3: CASSLVGDKYYGYTF

J: TRBJ2-1
V: TRBV5-1
size: few
D: -
DNA: TGCGCCAGCAGCTTACGGGAGCACCCTTACAATGAGCAGTTCTTC
CDR3: CASSLREHPYNEQFF

J: TRBJ2-3
V: TRBV11-3
size: medium-sized
D: TRBD2
DNA: TGTGCCAGCAGCTTCGGACTAGCGGGAACATTAGATACGCAGTATTTT
CDR3: CASSFGLAGTLDTQYF

J: TRBJ2-7
V: TRBV21-1
size: medium-sized
D: -
DNA: TGTGCCAGCAGCAAAAAGGAGACAGCCTACGAGCAGTACTTC
CDR3: CASSKKETAYEQYF

J: TRBJ2-1
V: TRBV7-2
size: -
D: -
DNA: TGTGCCAGCAGCTTGGGCCGAGTGAATGAGCAGTTCTTC
CDR3: CASSLGRVNEQFF